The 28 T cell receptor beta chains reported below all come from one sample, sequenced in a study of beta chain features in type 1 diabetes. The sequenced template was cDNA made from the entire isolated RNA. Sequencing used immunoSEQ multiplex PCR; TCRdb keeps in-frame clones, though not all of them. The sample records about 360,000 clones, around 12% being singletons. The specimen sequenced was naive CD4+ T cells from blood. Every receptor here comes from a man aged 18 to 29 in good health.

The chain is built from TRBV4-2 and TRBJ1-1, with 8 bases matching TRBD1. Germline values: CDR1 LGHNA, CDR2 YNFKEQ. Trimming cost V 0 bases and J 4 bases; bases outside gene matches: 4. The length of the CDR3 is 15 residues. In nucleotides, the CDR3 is TGTGCCAGCAGCCAAGATTTCCAGGGGGCCACTGAAGCTTTCTTT. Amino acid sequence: CASSQDFQGATEAFF.

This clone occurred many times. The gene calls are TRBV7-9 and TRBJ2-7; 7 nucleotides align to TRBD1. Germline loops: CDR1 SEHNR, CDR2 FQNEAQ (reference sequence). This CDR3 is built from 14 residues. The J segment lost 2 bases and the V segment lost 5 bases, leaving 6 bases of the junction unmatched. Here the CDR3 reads CASSAFRGTYEQYF. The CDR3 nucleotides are TGTGCCAGCAGCGCGTTCAGGGGGACCTACGAGCAGTACTTC.

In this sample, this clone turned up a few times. The CDR3 protein is CASSPYPRSSPLHF. CDR3 nucleotides: TGTGCCAGCAGCCCCTACCCGAGGAGTTCACCCCTCCACTTT. V is TRBV6-5 and J is TRBJ1-6, with D uncertain. This CDR3 has 14 amino acids. With 6 bases removed from V and 9 bases from J, the gap between germline ends came to 15 bases. Germline V gene data show CDR1 as MNHEY and CDR2 as SVGAGI.

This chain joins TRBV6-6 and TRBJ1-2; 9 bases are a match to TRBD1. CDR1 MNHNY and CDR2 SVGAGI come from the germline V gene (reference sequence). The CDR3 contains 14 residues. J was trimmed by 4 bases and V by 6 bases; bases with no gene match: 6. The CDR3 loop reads CASRQGQGSYGYTF. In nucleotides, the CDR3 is TGTGCCAGCAGACAAGGACAGGGGAGCTATGGCTACACCTTC.

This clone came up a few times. The CDR3 here is CASSLVLTDTQYF. In nucleotides, the CDR3 is TGTGCCAGCAGCTTAGTTCTAACAGATACGCAGTATTTT. The V and J genes are TRBV7-9 and TRBJ2-3; no clear D. Germline V gene lookup returns CDR1 SEHNR and CDR2 FQNEAQ (reference sequence). Trimming removed 1 base from V and 3 bases from J, with 5 bases in between. This CDR3 is built from 13 residues.

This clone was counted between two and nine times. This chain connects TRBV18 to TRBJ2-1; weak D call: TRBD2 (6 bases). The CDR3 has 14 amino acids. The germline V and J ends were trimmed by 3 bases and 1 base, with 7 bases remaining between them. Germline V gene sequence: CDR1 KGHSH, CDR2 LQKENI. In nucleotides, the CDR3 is TGTGCCAGCTCACCGCTAGCGTCCTACAATGAGCAGTTCTTC. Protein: CASSPLASYNEQFF.

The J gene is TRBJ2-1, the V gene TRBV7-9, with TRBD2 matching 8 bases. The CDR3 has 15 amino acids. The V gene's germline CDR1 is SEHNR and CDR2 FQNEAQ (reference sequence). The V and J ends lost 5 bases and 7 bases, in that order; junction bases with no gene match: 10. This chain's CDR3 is CASSPRGLVSNEQFF. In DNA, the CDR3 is TGTGCCAGCAGCCCTAGGGGACTAGTCTCGAATGAGCAGTTCTTC.

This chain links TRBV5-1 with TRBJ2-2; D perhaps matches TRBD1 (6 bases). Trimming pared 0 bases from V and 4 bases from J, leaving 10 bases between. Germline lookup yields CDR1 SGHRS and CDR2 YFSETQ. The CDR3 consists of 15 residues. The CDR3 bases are TGCGCCAGCAGCTTGGACAGGGCTACCACCGGGGAGCTGTTTTTT. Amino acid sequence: CASSLDRATTGELFF.

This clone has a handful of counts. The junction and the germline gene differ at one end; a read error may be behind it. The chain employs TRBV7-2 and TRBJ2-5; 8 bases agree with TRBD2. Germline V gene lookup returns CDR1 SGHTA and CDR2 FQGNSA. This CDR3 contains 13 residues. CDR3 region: CASSVAGRETQYF. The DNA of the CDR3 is TGTGCCAGCAGCGTAGCGGGGAGGGAGACCCAGTACTTC.

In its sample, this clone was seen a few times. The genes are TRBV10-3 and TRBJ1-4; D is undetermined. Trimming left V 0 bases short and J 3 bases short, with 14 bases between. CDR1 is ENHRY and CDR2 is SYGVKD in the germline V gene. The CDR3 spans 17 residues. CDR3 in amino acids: CAISESSVGRSNEKLFF. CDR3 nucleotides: TGTGCCATCAGTGAGTCGTCCGTCGGCAGGTCTAATGAAAAACTGTTTTTT.

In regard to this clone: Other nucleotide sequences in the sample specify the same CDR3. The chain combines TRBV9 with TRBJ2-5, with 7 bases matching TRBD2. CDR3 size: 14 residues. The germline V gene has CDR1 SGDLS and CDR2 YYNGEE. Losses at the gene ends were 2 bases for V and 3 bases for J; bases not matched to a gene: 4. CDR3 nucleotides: TGTGCCAGCAGCGTTGGGGCGGGAGAAGAGACCCAGTACTTC. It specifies CASSVGAGEETQYF.

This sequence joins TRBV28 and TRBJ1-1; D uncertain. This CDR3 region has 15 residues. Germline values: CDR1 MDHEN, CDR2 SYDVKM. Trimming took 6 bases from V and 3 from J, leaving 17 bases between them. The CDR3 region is CASSLLTLDYTEAFF. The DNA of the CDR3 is TGTGCCAGCAGCCTACTGACACTGGATTACACTGAAGCTTTCTTT.

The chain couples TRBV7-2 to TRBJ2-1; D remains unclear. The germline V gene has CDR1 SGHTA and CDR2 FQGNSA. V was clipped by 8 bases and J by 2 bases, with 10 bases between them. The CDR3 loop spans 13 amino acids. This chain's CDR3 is CASETTTYNEQFF. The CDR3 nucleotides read TGTGCCAGCGAAACCACAACCTACAATGAGCAGTTCTTC. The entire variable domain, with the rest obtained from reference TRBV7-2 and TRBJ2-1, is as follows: GAGVSQSPSNKVTEKGKDVELRCDPISGHTALYWYRQSLGQGLEFLIYFQGNSAPDKSGLPSDRFSAERTGGSVSTLTIQRTQQEDSAVYLCASETTTYNEQFFGPGTRLTVL.

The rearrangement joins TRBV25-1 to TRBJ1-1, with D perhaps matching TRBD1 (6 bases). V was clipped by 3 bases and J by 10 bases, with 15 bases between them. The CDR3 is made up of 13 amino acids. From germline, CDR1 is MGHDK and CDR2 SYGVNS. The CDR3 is CASSDTGFRGAFF. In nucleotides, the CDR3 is TGTGCCAGCAGTGATACAGGGTTCAGGGGAGCTTTCTTT.

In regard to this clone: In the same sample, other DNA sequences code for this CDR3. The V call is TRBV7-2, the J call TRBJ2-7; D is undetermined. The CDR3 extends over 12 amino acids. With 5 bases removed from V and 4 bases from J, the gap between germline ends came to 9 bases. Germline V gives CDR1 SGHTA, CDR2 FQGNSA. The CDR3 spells CASSPGLYEQYF. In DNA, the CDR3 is TGTGCCAGCAGCCCCGGTTTATACGAGCAGTACTTC.

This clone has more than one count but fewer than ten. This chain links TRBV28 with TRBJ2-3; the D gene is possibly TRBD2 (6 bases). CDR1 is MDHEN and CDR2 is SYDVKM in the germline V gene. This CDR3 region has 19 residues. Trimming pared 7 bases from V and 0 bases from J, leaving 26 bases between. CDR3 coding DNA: TGTGCCAGCACCACGCCCGCGGGACCCCGCACATTTAGCACAGATACGCAGTATTTT. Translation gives CASTTPAGPRTFSTDTQYF.

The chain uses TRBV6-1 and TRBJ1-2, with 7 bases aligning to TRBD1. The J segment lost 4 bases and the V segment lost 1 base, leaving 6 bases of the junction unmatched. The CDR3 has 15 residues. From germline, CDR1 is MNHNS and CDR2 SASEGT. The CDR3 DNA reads TGTGCCAGCAGTGAAGGTGACAGGGCGGTCTATGGCTACACCTTC. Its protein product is CASSEGDRAVYGYTF.

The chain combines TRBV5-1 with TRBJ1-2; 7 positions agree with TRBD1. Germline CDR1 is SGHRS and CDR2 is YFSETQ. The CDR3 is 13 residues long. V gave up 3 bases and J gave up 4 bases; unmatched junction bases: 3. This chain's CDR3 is CASSSDRVYGYTF. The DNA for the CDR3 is TGCGCCAGCAGCTCTGACAGGGTCTATGGCTACACCTTC.

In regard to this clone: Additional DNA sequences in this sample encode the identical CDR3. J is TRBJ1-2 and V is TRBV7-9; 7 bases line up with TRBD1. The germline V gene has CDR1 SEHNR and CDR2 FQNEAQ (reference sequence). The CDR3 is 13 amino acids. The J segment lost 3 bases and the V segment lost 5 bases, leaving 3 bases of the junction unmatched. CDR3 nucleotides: TGTGCCAGCAGCCTAGGGGGCTACTATGGCTACACCTTC. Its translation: CASSLGGYYGYTF.

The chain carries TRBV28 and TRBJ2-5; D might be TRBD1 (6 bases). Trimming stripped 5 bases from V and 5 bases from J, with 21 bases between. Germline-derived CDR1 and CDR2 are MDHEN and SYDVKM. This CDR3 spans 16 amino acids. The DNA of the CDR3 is TGTGCCAGCAGTCTACCAGGGGATCCAAGGGGGGAGACCCAGTACTTC. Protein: CASSLPGDPRGETQYF.

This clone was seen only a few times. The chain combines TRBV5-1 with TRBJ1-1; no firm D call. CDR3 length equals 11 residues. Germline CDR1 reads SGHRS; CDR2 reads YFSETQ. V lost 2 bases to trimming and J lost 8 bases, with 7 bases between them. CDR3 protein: CASSFDGEAFF. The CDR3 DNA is TGCGCCAGCAGCTTCGACGGGGAAGCTTTCTTT.

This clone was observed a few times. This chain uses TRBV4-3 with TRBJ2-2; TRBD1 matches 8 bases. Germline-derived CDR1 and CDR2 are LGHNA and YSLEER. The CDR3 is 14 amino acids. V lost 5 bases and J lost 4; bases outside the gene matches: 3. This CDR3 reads CASSFGQGTGELFF. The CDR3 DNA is TGCGCCAGCAGCTTCGGACAGGGCACCGGGGAGCTGTTTTTT.

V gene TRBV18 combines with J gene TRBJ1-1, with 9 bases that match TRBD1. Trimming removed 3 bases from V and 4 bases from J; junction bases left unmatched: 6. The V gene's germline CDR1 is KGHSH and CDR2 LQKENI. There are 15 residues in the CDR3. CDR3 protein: CASSPIQGAGTEAFF. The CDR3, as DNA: TGTGCCAGCTCACCGATACAGGGGGCGGGCACTGAAGCTTTCTTT. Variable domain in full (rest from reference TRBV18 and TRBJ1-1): NAGVMQNPRHLVRRRGQEARLRCSPMKGHSHVYWYRQLPEEGLKFMVYLQKENIIDESGMPKERFSAEFPKEGPSILRIQQVVRGDSAAYFCASSPIQGAGTEAFFGQGTRLTVV.

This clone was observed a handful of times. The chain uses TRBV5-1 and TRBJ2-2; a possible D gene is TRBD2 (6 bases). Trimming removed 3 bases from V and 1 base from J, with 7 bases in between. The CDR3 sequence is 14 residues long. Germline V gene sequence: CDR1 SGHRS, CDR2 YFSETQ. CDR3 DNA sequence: TGCGCCAGCAGCTGGGACTTGAACACCGGGGAGCTGTTTTTT. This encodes CASSWDLNTGELFF.

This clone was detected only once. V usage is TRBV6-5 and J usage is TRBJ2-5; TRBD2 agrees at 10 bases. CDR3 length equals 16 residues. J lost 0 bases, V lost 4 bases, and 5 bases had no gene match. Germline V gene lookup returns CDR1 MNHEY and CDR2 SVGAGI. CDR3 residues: CASSLRAGGNQETQYF. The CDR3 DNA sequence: TGTGCCAGCAGTTTACGAGCGGGAGGGAACCAAGAGACCCAGTACTTC.

The CDR3 region is CASGGAGSYNSPLHF. In nucleotides, the CDR3 is TGTGCCAGCGGAGGGGCAGGGAGCTATAATTCACCCCTCCACTTT. This chain joins TRBV28 and TRBJ1-6; the D gene is possibly TRBD1 (5 bases). Trimming took 8 bases from V and 3 from J, leaving 14 bases between them. This CDR3 comprises 15 residues. Germline assignment: CDR1 MDHEN and CDR2 SYDVKM.

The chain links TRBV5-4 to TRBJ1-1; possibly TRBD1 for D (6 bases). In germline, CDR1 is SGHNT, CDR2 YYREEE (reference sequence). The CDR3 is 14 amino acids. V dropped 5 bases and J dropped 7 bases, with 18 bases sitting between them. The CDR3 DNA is TGTGCCAGCAGTTACCCCGGCGGGGGCAATGAAGCTTTCTTT. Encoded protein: CASSYPGGGNEAFF.

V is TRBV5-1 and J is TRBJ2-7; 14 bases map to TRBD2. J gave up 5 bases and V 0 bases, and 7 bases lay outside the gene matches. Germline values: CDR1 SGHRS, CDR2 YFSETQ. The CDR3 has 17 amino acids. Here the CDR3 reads CASSLEGTSGSIHEQYF. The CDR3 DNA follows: TGCGCCAGCAGCTTGGAAGGGACTAGCGGGAGTATCCACGAGCAGTACTTC.